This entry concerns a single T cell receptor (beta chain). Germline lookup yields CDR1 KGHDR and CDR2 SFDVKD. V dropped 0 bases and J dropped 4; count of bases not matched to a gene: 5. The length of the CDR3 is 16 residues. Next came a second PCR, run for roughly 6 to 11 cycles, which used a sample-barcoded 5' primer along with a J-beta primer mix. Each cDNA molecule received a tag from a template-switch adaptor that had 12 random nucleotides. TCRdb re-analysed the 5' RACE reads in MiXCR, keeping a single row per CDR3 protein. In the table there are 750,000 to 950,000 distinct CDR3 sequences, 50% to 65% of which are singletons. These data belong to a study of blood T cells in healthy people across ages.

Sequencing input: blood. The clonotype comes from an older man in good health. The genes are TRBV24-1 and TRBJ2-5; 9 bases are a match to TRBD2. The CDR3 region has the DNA TGTGCCACCAGTGATTTGGCTAGCGGGGTTGGAGAGACCCAGTACTTC. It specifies CATSDLASGVGETQYF.